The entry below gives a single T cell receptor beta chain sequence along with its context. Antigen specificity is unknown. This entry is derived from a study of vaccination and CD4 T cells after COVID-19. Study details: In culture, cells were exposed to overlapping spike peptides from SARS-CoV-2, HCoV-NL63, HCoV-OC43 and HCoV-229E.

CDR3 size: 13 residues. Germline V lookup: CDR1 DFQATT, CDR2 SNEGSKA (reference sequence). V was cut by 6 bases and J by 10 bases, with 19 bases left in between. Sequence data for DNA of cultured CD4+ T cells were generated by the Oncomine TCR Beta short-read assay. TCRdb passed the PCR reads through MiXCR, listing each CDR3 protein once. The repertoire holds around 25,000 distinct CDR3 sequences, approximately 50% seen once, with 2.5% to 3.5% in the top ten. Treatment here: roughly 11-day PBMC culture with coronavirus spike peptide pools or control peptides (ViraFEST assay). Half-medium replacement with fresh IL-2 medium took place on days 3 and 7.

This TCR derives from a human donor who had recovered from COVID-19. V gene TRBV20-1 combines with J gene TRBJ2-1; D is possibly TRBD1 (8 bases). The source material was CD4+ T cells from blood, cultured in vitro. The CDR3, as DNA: TGCAGTGCAAGGACAGGGAGGGCCATGGAGCAGTTCTTC. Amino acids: CSARTGRAMEQFF.